The present TCR beta chain was sequenced within a study of Ad26.COV2.S vaccination and SARS-CoV-2 variants. Study-level background: Donor got 5x10^10 or 1x10^11 viral particles of Ad26.COV2.S. Study-level points and caveats: Assessments of TCR breadth and depth may have underestimated the total T cell responses.

As regards this clone: What it recognizes is unknown.

Germline loops: CDR1 SGHDN, CDR2 FVKESK. Losses at the gene ends were 0 bases for V and 11 bases for J; bases not matched to a gene: 9. The CDR3 spans 14 residues. This sample's treatment: around 19 received Ad26.COV2.S at low or high dose, single or two shots; five or six received placebo; per-sample allocation not given. Material that was analyzed had been drawn on day 63 after the first vaccine or placebo injection. Method: immunoSEQ multiplex PCR; TCRdb's copy keeps in-frame clones and lacks some. The table includes hundreds of thousands of clones, approximately 90% detected once. The gene calls are TRBV14 and TRBJ1-1; 7 bases are shared with TRBD1. Sequenced here: peripheral blood, sampled in a trial of Ad26.COV2.S vaccine versus placebo. The TCR was taken from a person between 18 and 65 years old who received the Ad26.COV2.S COVID-19 vaccine or a placebo. The DNA for the CDR3 is TGTGCCAGCAGCCAAGATATCGGACAGGCAGCCGCTTTCTTT. Translation gives CASSQDIGQAAAFF.